A single TCR beta chain is shown here with its context. The CDR3 has 17 residues. Unmatched junction bases numbered 10, after V lost 2 bases and J lost 3 bases. Looked up from germline, CDR1 is SGHTA and CDR2 is FQGNSA. The data derive from a study of shared clonotypes between healthy human individuals. TCRdb's copy holds only in-frame clones and misses some; the assay was immunoSEQ multiplex PCR. The sample lists about 1.5 million clones, 95% to 99% occurring once. The chain joins TRBV7-2 to TRBJ2-1; 7 bases fit TRBD2. This clonotype originated in a man younger than 45 in good health. Sequencing was performed on naive CD4+ T cells sorted from blood. Subset denoted: CD45RA+ positively selected. The CDR3: CASSLSRGSGGYNEQFF. In DNA form, the CDR3 reads TGTGCCAGCAGCTTATCTCGCGGGAGTGGGGGCTACAATGAGCAGTTCTTC.